The 21 T cell receptor beta chains below all came from one sample that was sequenced in a study of cytomegalovirus exposure and HLA in healthy donors. A multiplex PCR was run with 60 Vbeta primers and 13 Jbeta primers. This table comes from immunoSEQ multiplex PCR, and its TCRdb copy is limited to in-frame clones, with some not included. The sample contains 120,000 or so clones, 70% to 80% of which appear only once. Specimen: PBMCs. These TCRs come from a man aged 25-45 years in good health and CMV-seronegative.

The chain uses TRBV5-1 and TRBJ1-4; 7 bases are a match to TRBD1. The germline V gene has CDR1 SGHRS and CDR2 YFSETQ. The trim removed 4 bases at V and 1 base at J, leaving 4 bases unmatched. CDR3 size: 15 residues. CDR3: CASSARQGTNEKLFF. The CDR3 nucleotides read TGCGCCAGCAGCGCAAGACAGGGAACTAATGAAAAACTGTTTTTT.

The count of this clone is one. This chain links TRBV6-1 with TRBJ2-7, with 8 bases matching TRBD1. CDR3 length equals 14 residues. V shed 4 bases and J 2 bases; nucleotides not matched to a gene: 4. CDR1 is MNHNS and CDR2 is SASEGT in the germline V gene. The CDR3 DNA reads TGTGCCAGCAGTGCCGGACAGGGTACCTACGAGCAGTACTTC. The encoded protein is CASSAGQGTYEQYF.

The chain combines TRBV5-6 with TRBJ1-4; no clear D gene. Looked up from germline, CDR1 is SGHDT and CDR2 is YYEEEE. The CDR3 consists of 14 residues. V was shortened by 2 bases and J by 8 bases, with 13 bases between the two germline ends. CDR3 sequence (DNA): TGTGCCAGCAGCTTTGGCAGACTATACGAAAAACTGTTTTTT. Translating gives CASSFGRLYEKLFF.

This sequence joins TRBV2 and TRBJ2-7, with D maybe TRBD1 (7 bases). Germline loops: CDR1 SNHLY, CDR2 FYNNEI. Trimming pared 6 bases from V and 3 bases from J, leaving 9 bases between. This CDR3 is 12 amino acids long. The CDR3 spells CASSQGGYEQYF. The CDR3 DNA is TGTGCCAGCAGCCAGGGGGGCTACGAGCAGTACTTC. Complete variable domain (other parts from reference TRBV2 and TRBJ2-7): EPEVTQTPSHQVTQMGQEVILRCVPISNHLYFYWYRQILGQKVEFLVSFYNNEISEKSEIFDDQFSVERPDGSNFTLKIRSTKLEDSAMYFCASSQGGYEQYFGPGTRLTVT.

The rearrangement uses TRBV5-4 and TRBJ2-7; a weak D match, TRBD2 (7 bases). Trimming took 3 bases from V and 2 from J, leaving 12 bases between them. The CDR3 is 14 amino acids. The V gene's germline CDR1 is SGHNT and CDR2 YYREEE (reference sequence). Here the CDR3 reads CASSWGGGAYEQYF. The CDR3 region has the DNA TGTGCCAGCAGCTGGGGGGGCGGAGCCTACGAGCAGTACTTC. The full variable domain, with the rest looked up from reference TRBV5-4 and TRBJ2-7, is ETGVTQSPTHLIKTRGQQVTLRCSSQSGHNTVSWYQQALGQGPQFIFQYYREEENGRGNFPPRFSGLQFPNYSSELNVNALELDDSALYLCASSWGGGAYEQYFGPGTRLTVT.

V gene TRBV10-3 combines with J gene TRBJ2-7, with 10 bases lining up with TRBD2. CDR3 length: 13 amino acids. Germline V gives CDR1 ENHRY, CDR2 SYGVKD. V was pared by 7 bases and J by 3 bases, with 3 bases of the junction left unmatched. CDR3 in amino acids: CAIKPSGSYEQYF. The CDR3 region has the DNA TGTGCCATCAAGCCTAGCGGGAGCTACGAGCAGTACTTC.

The V and J genes are TRBV19 and TRBJ2-3; 12 bases agree with TRBD1. J was trimmed by 4 bases and V by 6 bases; bases with no gene match: 5. Germline V gene lookup returns CDR1 LNHDA and CDR2 SQIVND (reference sequence). The length of the CDR3 is 15 residues. CDR3 nucleotide sequence: TGTGCCAGTAGCGAGGGACAGGGGGCCGCAGATACGCAGTATTTT. Translation gives CASSEGQGAADTQYF. Together with reference TRBV19 and TRBJ2-3, the CDR3 gives the full variable domain: DGGITQSPKYLFRKEGQNVTLSCEQNLNHDAMYWYRQDPGQGLRLIYYSQIVNDFQKGDIAEGYSVSREKKESFPLTVTSAQKNPTAFYLCASSEGQGAADTQYFGPGTRLTVL.

This clone was observed a single time. The chain has TRBV6-1 and TRBJ1-5; perhaps TRBD1 as D (6 bases). This CDR3 is built from 13 residues. Germline values: CDR1 MNHNS, CDR2 SASEGT. V was shortened by 8 bases and J by 7 bases, with 15 bases between the two germline ends. CDR3 region: CASARTEGQPQHF. Written as DNA, the CDR3 is TGTGCCAGCGCCAGGACAGAGGGGCAGCCCCAGCATTTT.

The chain combines TRBV28 with TRBJ2-1; D is undetermined. Germline V gene data show CDR1 as MDHEN and CDR2 as SYDVKM. The CDR3 is 15 residues long. Trimming took off 5 bases at V and 7 bases at J, with 18 bases between the two ends. The CDR3: CASSPSGEPWNEQFF. CDR3 DNA sequence: TGTGCCAGCAGTCCCTCTGGAGAACCCTGGAATGAGCAGTTCTTC.

The chain carries TRBV9 and TRBJ2-1; D might be TRBD2 (6 bases). The V end was cut by 0 bases, the J end by 10 bases, with 8 bases between. The CDR3 extends over 12 amino acids. Germline assignment: CDR1 SGDLS and CDR2 YYNGEE. The CDR3 sequence is CASSVGGIEQFF. In DNA, the CDR3 is TGTGCCAGCAGCGTAGGCGGGATAGAGCAGTTCTTC.

This clone has just one count. CDR3 residues: CASSLPPSGTGTDTQYF. The CDR3 DNA follows: TGTGCCAGCAGCTTACCGCCCTCCGGGACAGGGACAGATACGCAGTATTTT. The rearrangement links TRBV7-6 to TRBJ2-3, with 9 bases identical to TRBD1. The germline V gene encodes CDR1 SGHVS and CDR2 FNYEAQ. This CDR3 is built from 17 residues. V lost 2 bases, J lost 3 bases, and 9 bases stayed unmatched.

This chain links TRBV4-1 with TRBJ1-1, with 7 bases fitting TRBD1. With 6 bases clipped from V and 4 bases from J, the junction kept 8 bases outside the gene matches. Germline V CDR1 and CDR2: MGHRA, YSYEKL. CDR3 length: 14 residues. The CDR3 here is CASRERGQGTEAFF. DNA for the CDR3: TGCGCCAGCAGGGAGAGGGGGCAAGGCACTGAAGCTTTCTTT.

CDR3 residues: CASSQEGLVDGYTF. The CDR3 DNA is TGTGCCAGCAGCCAGGAGGGCTTGGTCGATGGCTACACCTTC. The chain carries TRBV4-2 and TRBJ1-2, with D uncertain. The CDR3 covers 14 residues. V was pared by 3 bases and J by 6 bases, with 14 bases between. Germline assignment: CDR1 LGHNA and CDR2 YNFKEQ.

This chain joins TRBV6-4 and TRBJ2-2, with TRBD1 matching 11 bases. Germline values: CDR1 MRHNA, CDR2 SNTAGT. There are 18 residues in the CDR3. The trim removed 6 bases at V and 2 bases at J, leaving 11 bases unmatched. CDR3 nucleotides: TGTGCCAGCAGATGCCCGGGACAGGGGGGTCGAAACACCGGGGAGCTGTTTTTT. The encoded protein is CASRCPGQGGRNTGELFF.

The chain uses TRBV10-3 and TRBJ2-5, with TRBD1 matching over 9 bases. TRBJ2-7 explains the end of the DNA better; the J call may be wrong. The CDR3 covers 14 residues. The germline CDR1 and CDR2 sequences are ENHRY and SYGVKD. This chain's CDR3 is CAISSGTGYYEQYF. The CDR3 nucleotides read TGTGCCATCAGCTCCGGGACAGGGTACTACGAGCAGTACTTC.

V is TRBV10-3 and J is TRBJ2-1; D is unclear. Germline V gene sequence: CDR1 ENHRY, CDR2 SYGVKD. The CDR3 has 14 residues. Trimming removed 5 bases at V and 0 bases at J, with 8 bases between. The CDR3 bases are TGTGCCATCAGTCCAGGTAGCTCCTACAATGAGCAGTTCTTC. Protein product: CAISPGSSYNEQFF.

The genes are TRBV6-4 and TRBJ2-2; D is uncertain. CDR1 is MRHNA and CDR2 is SNTAGT in the germline V gene. V was cut by 0 bases and J by 4 bases, with 6 bases left in between. The CDR3 has 14 residues. The CDR3 sequence: CASSDSTGTGELFF. The CDR3 DNA reads as TGTGCCAGCAGTGACTCAACGGGCACCGGGGAGCTGTTTTTT.

This chain uses TRBV15 with TRBJ1-5, with D tentatively TRBD1 (6 bases). V lost 1 base, J lost 7 bases, and 11 bases lay in between. The CDR3 sequence is 14 residues long. From germline, CDR1 is LNHNV and CDR2 YYDKDF (reference sequence). The CDR3 DNA is TGTGCCACCAGCAGAGCGGGACAAAAACAGCCCCAGCATTTT. It specifies CATSRAGQKQPQHF.

The rearrangement joins TRBV5-1 to TRBJ2-1; D possibly corresponds to TRBD2 (6 bases). V was cut by 2 bases and J by 4 bases, with 19 bases left in between. The germline gives CDR1 SGHRS, CDR2 YFSETQ. The CDR3 spans 17 residues. CDR3 sequence: CASSFGLTAGRYNEQFF. In DNA form, the CDR3 reads TGCGCCAGCAGCTTTGGATTGACGGCGGGGAGGTACAATGAGCAGTTCTTC.

The chain couples TRBV5-1 to TRBJ1-5, with TRBD1 as a possible D gene (6 bases). The V gene lost 0 bases and the J gene lost 5 bases, with 9 bases spanning the gap. The CDR3 is made up of 14 amino acids. Looked up from germline, CDR1 is SGHRS and CDR2 is YFSETQ. Written as DNA, the CDR3 is TGCGCCAGCAGCTTGGGGGACATAGATCAGCCCCAGCATTTT. Translated, it gives CASSLGDIDQPQHF.

The chain joins TRBV6-5 to TRBJ1-1; TRBD1 is a possible D gene (5 bases). The V end was cut by 5 bases, the J end by 4 bases, with 14 bases between. The germline CDR1 and CDR2 sequences are MNHEY and SVGAGI. This CDR3 is 14 amino acids long. CDR3 in amino acids: CASSPPRVGTEAFF. For the CDR3, the DNA is TGTGCCAGCAGTCCACCCAGGGTTGGCACTGAAGCTTTCTTT.